What follows are 6 T cell receptor beta chains derived from one specimen sequenced in a study of T cells in Graves' hyperthyroidism and ophthalmopathy. The source material, RNA transcripts, was used to amplify TCR beta CDR3 regions. First-round RT-PCR with HTBI primers amplified the TCR CDR3 region. Using its own MiXCR run on the multiplex PCR reads, TCRdb lists one record per CDR3 protein. Among 350,000 to 400,000 distinct CDR3 sequences listed, less than 20% were seen once. The material sequenced was blood. Receptor source: a man younger than 35 with Graves' ophthalmopathy.

The CDR3 DNA is TGCGCCAGCAGCCAATCCTACTCTGGGCGCTCGGGCACAGATACGCAGTATTTT. Its translation: CASSQSYSGRSGTDTQYF. The V gene is TRBV4-1, the J gene TRBJ2-3, with D hard to call. Trimming shortened V by 2 bases and J by 1 base, and 19 bases separated the two germline ends. CDR1 is MGHRA and CDR2 is YSYEKL in the germline V gene. The CDR3 extends over 18 amino acids.

This clonotype showed up just a few times. The rearrangement uses TRBV14 and TRBJ1-2, with D unresolved. V was pared by 4 bases and J by 3 bases, with 9 bases between. CDR1 and CDR2 from the germline V gene are SGHDN and FVKESK. This CDR3 has 13 amino acids. The CDR3 reads CASSPGQYYGYTF. Here the CDR3 DNA reads TGTGCCAGCAGCCCCGGGCAGTACTATGGCTACACCTTC.

There are a few counts of this clonotype. The chain carries TRBV11-2 and TRBJ2-2; D is uncertain. CDR1 and CDR2 from the germline V gene are SGHAT and FQNNGV. CDR3 size: 14 residues. V lost 0 bases, J lost 6 bases, and 8 bases lay in between. The CDR3 here is CASSLDRQSGELFF. The CDR3, as DNA: TGTGCCAGCAGCTTAGACCGGCAGTCCGGGGAGCTGTTTTTT.

This clonotype appeared a few times. V gene TRBV6-5 combines with J gene TRBJ2-1; TRBD2 matches at 12 bases. In germline, CDR1 is MNHEY, CDR2 SVGAGI. The trim removed 6 bases at V and 2 bases at J, leaving 5 bases unmatched. This CDR3 region has 16 residues. This CDR3 reads CASRLLAGGTYNEQFF. In DNA, the CDR3 is TGTGCCAGCAGATTACTAGCGGGGGGAACCTACAATGAGCAGTTCTTC.

V gene TRBV12-3 or TRBV12-4 combines with J gene TRBJ2-2; 8 bases are a match to TRBD1. With 7 bases clipped from V and 5 bases from J, the junction kept 9 bases outside the gene matches. CDR3 size: 15 residues. CDR3 sequence (DNA): TGTGCCAGCACCACGGGACAGGCGGGGACCGGGGAGCTGTTTTTT. Protein product: CASTTGQAGTGELFF.

This clonotype was observed at least ten times. The chain has TRBV12-3 or TRBV12-4 and TRBJ2-5; 9 positions match TRBD2. Trimming took 6 bases from V and 4 from J; bases not matched to a gene: 9. This CDR3 is built from 15 residues. The CDR3 region has the DNA TGTGCCAGCAGCGTAGCGGGGGTGGCCTCAGAGACCCAGTACTTC. Protein product: CASSVAGVASETQYF.